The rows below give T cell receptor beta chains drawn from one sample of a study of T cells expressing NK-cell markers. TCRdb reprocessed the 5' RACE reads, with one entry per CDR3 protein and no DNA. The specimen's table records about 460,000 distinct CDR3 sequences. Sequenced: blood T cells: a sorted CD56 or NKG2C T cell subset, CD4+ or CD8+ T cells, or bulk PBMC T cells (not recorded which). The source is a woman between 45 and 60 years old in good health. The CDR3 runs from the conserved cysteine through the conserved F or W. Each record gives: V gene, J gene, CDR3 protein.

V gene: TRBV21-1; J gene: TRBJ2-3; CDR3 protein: CASSGKPLFTQYF
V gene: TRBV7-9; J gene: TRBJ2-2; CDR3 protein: CASSPTGGPTGELFF
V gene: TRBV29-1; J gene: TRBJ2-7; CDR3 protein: CSVGGTGVQEQYF
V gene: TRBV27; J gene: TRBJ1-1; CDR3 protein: CASSPRGSLEAFF
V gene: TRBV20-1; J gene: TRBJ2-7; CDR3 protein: CSANPRGPAYEQYF
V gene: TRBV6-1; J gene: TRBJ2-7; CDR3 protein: CASSRSGTGISYEQYF
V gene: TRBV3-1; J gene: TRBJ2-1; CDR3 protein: CASSLRKPPANEQFF
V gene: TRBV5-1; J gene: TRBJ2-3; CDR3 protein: CASRSLAGGGTDTQYF
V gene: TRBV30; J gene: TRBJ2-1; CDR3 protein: CAWTSYGNEQFF
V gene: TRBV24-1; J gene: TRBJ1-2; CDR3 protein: CATSDKTASYGYTF
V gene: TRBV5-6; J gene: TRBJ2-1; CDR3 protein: CASSYRTSGRVNEQFF
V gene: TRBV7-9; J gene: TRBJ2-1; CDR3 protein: CASSLAPSLQPYNEQFF
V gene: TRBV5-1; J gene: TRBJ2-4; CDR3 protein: CASSLGSGRPNIQYF
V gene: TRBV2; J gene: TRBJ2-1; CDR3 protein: CASRAGTIIYNEQFF
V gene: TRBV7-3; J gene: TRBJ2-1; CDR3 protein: CASSMGLAVRNEQFF
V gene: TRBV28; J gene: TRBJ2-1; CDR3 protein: CASSLPPPTDRVAYNEQFF
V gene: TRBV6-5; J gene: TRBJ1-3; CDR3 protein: CASSLYLRPGNTIYF
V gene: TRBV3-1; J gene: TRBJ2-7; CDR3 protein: CASSQDASGSYEQYF
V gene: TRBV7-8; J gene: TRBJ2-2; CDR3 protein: CASSLARVSGNTGELFF
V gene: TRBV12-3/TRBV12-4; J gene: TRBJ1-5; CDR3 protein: CASSLEVGQGVHQPQHF